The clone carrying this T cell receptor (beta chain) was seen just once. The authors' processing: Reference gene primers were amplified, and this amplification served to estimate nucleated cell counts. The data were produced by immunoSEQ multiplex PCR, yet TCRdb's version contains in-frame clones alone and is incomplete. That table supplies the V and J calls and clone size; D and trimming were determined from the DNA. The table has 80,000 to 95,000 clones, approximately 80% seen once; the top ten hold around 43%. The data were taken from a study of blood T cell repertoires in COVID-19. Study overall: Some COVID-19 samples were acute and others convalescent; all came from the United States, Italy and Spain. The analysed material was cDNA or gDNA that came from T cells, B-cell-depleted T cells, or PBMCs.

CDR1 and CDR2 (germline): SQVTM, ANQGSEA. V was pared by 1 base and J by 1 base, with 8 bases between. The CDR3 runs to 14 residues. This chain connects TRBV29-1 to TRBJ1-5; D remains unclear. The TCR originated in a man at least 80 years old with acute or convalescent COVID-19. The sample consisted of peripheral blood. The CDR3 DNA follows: TGCAGCGTTGAAGTGGGAGGGAGCAATCAGCCCCAGCATTTT. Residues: CSVEVGGSNQPQHF.